This T cell receptor beta chain was sequenced in a study of graft-versus-host responses after intestinal transplantation. Profiled with immunoSEQ multiplex PCR; TCRdb holds only in-frame clones, not every one. Of about 130,000 clones in the sample, approximately 94% were seen once. Details on this clone: Its target is unknown.

The germline V gene has CDR1 ENHRY and CDR2 SYGVKD. The CDR3 runs to 18 residues. The V end was cut by 6 bases, the J end by 0 bases, with 21 bases between. This specimen was unstimulated CD4+ T cells sorted from spleen or lymph node cells, taken before intestinal transplant. The chain combines TRBV10-3 with TRBJ1-3; D gene ambiguous. This clonotype was sampled from a human donor who received an intestinal transplant. DNA for the CDR3: TGTGCCATCAGCGAAACGGGATCTCGGAACAGCTCTGGAAACACCATATATTTT. Translating gives CAISETGSRNSSGNTIYF.